A selection of T cell receptor beta chains follows, all from one sample in a study of blood T cell repertoires in COVID-19. Here immunoSEQ multiplex PCR was the method, and the copy in TCRdb shows in-frame clones only, minus some. The sample has more than 300,000 clones, around 87% seen once. The source material was peripheral blood. These receptors were collected from a woman in her thirties with COVID-19, enrolled during active disease. CDR3s include the opening cysteine and the closing phenylalanine or tryptophan. The order of the fields is CDR3 length, J gene, D gene, V gene, clone size, CDR3 protein, CDR3 DNA. A D gene is named only where the DNA matches it firmly. Rows may omit the clone size; those that give it use once, few, many or a size class.

15,TRBJ2-5,TRBD1,TRBV6-5,once,CATHTLYRGQETQYF,TGTGCCACCCATACCCTATACAGGGGTCAAGAGACCCAGTACTTC
13,TRBJ1-2,TRBD1,TRBV29-1,NA,CSATGGANYGYTF,TGCAGCGCCACAGGGGGCGCTAACTATGGCTACACCTTC
15,TRBJ1-2,NA,TRBV18,NA,CASSPDRRTFYGYTF,TGTGCCAGCTCACCTGACAGGAGAACTTTCTATGGCTACACCTTC
19,TRBJ1-1,NA,TRBV5-3,NA,CARSVGRMSTGGSNTEAFF,TGTGCCAGAAGCGTTGGCCGGATGTCAACCGGAGGATCGAACACTGAAGCTTTCTTT
13,TRBJ2-7,NA,TRBV5-4,NA,CASASRDTDEQYF,TGTGCCAGCGCATCCAGGGATACCGACGAGCAGTACTTC
14,TRBJ2-1,TRBD2,TRBV30,NA,CAWRGLAGYNEQFF,TGTGCCTGGAGGGGACTAGCGGGTTACAATGAGCAGTTCTTC
13,TRBJ1-1,NA,TRBV19,NA,CASSIGGFTEAFF,TGTGCCAGTAGTATCGGGGGGTTCACTGAAGCTTTCTTT
14,TRBJ2-3,TRBD1,TRBV29-1,once,CSMRQGAFSDTQYF,TGCAGCATGCGACAGGGGGCGTTTTCAGATACGCAGTATTTT
13,TRBJ1-6,TRBD1,TRBV13,NA,CASRRDSNSPLHF,TGTGCCAGCAGACGGGACAGTAATTCACCCCTCCACTTT
14,TRBJ2-1,NA,TRBV6-2/TRBV6-3,once,CASSTIAEYNEQFF,TGTGCCAGCAGTACGATAGCGGAGTACAATGAGCAGTTCTTC
14,TRBJ1-5,NA,TRBV27,NA,CASSLVQGNQPQHF,TGTGCCAGCAGTTTAGTCCAGGGAAATCAGCCCCAGCATTTT
13,TRBJ2-5,NA,TRBV7-6,NA,CASSNRNQETQYF,TGTGCCAGCAGCAACAGGAACCAAGAGACCCAGTACTTC
18,TRBJ2-7,TRBD2,TRBV7-9,NA,CASSWGVAGGPRLYEQYF,TGTGCCAGCAGCTGGGGAGTAGCGGGAGGCCCACGTCTCTACGAGCAGTACTTC
15,TRBJ2-7,NA,TRBV5-1,NA,CASSLVANPPGEQYF,TGCGCCAGCAGCTTGGTAGCCAATCCCCCGGGAGAGCAGTACTTC
15,TRBJ2-5,TRBD1,TRBV7-3,NA,CASSLAGGSVETQYF,TGTGCCAGCAGCCTGGCAGGGGGCTCCGTAGAGACCCAGTACTTC
13,TRBJ2-7,NA,TRBV27,NA,CASSPRLTYEQYF,TGTGCCAGCAGTCCCAGACTAACCTACGAGCAGTACTTC
17,TRBJ1-3,TRBD1,TRBV19,NA,CASSAWRDRSSGNTIYF,TGTGCCAGTAGTGCTTGGCGGGACAGGAGCTCTGGAAACACCATATATTTT
15,TRBJ2-7,TRBD1,TRBV6-5,NA,CASSYSGTGFHEQYF,TGTGCCAGCAGTTACTCGGGGACAGGGTTCCACGAGCAGTACTTC
15,TRBJ2-7,NA,TRBV2,NA,CASSETVPPNYEQYF,TGTGCCAGCAGTGAAACAGTTCCCCCAAACTACGAGCAGTACTTC
16,TRBJ2-1,TRBD2,TRBV18,NA,CASSPPQREGGNEQFF,TGTGCCAGCTCACCACCTCAGCGGGAGGGAGGGAATGAGCAGTTCTTC
16,TRBJ2-3,TRBD2,TRBV5-1,NA,CASSLVGAGRTDTQYF,TGCGCCAGCAGCTTGGTGGGTGCCGGGAGGACGGATACGCAGTATTTT
13,TRBJ1-1,NA,TRBV18,NA,CASSIHGSTEAFF,TGTGCCAGCTCGATACATGGGAGCACTGAAGCTTTCTTT
13,TRBJ1-6,NA,TRBV2,NA,CASSEQGHSPLHF,TGTGCCAGCAGTGAACAGGGCCATTCACCCCTCCACTTT
16,TRBJ1-1,NA,TRBV19,NA,CASIVDTSLRLTEAFF,TGTGCCAGTATAGTGGACACTTCCCTCCGTCTCACTGAAGCTTTCTTT
14,TRBJ2-4,TRBD2,TRBV4-2,once,CASSQDWAGDIQYF,TGTGCCAGCAGCCAAGATTGGGCGGGAGACATTCAGTACTTC
17,TRBJ2-7,TRBD2,TRBV5-1,NA,CASSATVGTSGSYEQYF,TGCGCCAGCAGCGCGACCGTAGGAACTAGCGGCTCCTACGAGCAGTACTTC
17,TRBJ1-5,NA,TRBV27,once,CASSLWRRGDSNQPQHF,TGTGCCAGCAGTTTATGGAGACGGGGGGATAGCAATCAGCCCCAGCATTTT
12,TRBJ2-1,NA,TRBV13,NA,CASSSSNNEQFF,TGTGCCAGCAGTTCTAGCAACAATGAGCAGTTCTTC
17,TRBJ2-7,NA,TRBV5-6,few,CASSSPINYAGPYEQYF,TGTGCCAGCAGCTCTCCTATAAACTACGCGGGTCCCTACGAGCAGTACTTC
14,TRBJ2-1,TRBD2,TRBV27,NA,CASSLYEAGDEQFF,TGTGCCAGCAGTTTATACGAAGCGGGAGATGAGCAGTTCTTC
12,TRBJ2-7,TRBD1,TRBV12-3/TRBV12-4,NA,CASSGDRGEQYF,TGTGCCAGCAGTGGGGACAGGGGCGAGCAGTACTTC
16,TRBJ2-3,TRBD2,TRBV7-2,NA,CASSLTSGRASDTQYF,TGTGCCAGCAGCTTAACTAGCGGGAGAGCTTCAGATACGCAGTATTTT
14,TRBJ1-1,TRBD1,TRBV4-2,NA,CASSQDNRGTEAFF,TGTGCCAGCAGCCAAGATAACAGGGGGACTGAAGCTTTCTTT
16,TRBJ2-7,NA,TRBV28,NA,CASFPATEATSYEQYF,TGTGCCAGTTTCCCCGCGACAGAGGCGACTTCCTACGAGCAGTACTTC
16,TRBJ2-1,TRBD2,TRBV7-3,NA,CASSLERTSFYNEQFF,TGTGCCAGCAGCTTAGAGAGGACTAGTTTCTACAATGAGCAGTTCTTC
14,TRBJ1-1,NA,TRBV6-6,NA,CASTERFMNTEAFF,TGTGCCAGCACCGAACGGTTTATGAACACTGAAGCTTTCTTT